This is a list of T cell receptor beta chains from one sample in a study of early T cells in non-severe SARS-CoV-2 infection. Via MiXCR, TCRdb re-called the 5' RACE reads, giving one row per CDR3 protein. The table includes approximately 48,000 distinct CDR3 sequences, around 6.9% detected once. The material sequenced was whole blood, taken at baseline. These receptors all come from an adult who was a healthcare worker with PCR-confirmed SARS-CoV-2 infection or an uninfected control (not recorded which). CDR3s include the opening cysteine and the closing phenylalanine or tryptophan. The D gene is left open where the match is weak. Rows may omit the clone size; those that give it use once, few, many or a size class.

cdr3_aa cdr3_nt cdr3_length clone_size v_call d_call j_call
CASSLADPVRDTQYF TGCGCCAGCAGCTTGGCCGATCCGGTCCGGGATACGCAGTATTTT 15 many TRBV5-1 - TRBJ2-3
CASSPSQVLRRGDPYEQYF TGTGCCAGCAGCCCCTCGCAGGTGCTAAGGCGGGGAGACCCCTACGAGCAGTACTTC 19 many TRBV7-9 - TRBJ2-7
CASSQVAGSYGEAFF TGTGCCAGCAGCCAAGTAGCAGGGTCGTACGGTGAAGCTTTCTTT 15 many TRBV14 - TRBJ1-1
CASSFSGTGGALDEKLFF TGTGCCAGCAGCTTCTCCGGGACAGGGGGCGCCTTGGATGAAAAACTGTTTTTT 18 few TRBV7-9 TRBD1 TRBJ1-4
CASSLPGGARTEAFF TGTGCCAGTAGTCTCCCGGGGGGGGCGAGGACTGAAGCTTTCTTT 15 - TRBV19 - TRBJ1-1
CASRLRSGANVLTF TGTGCCAGCAGGTTGAGGAGCGGGGCCAACGTCCTGACTTTC 14 many TRBV5-5 - TRBJ2-6
CASSLDQVVADTQYF TGTGCCAGCAGCTTAGATCAGGTCGTGGCTGATACGCAGTATTTT 15 few TRBV11-2 - TRBJ2-3
CASRGTGNSYEQYF TGTGCCAGTAGAGGGACAGGGAACTCCTACGAGCAGTACTTC 14 few TRBV19 TRBD1 TRBJ2-7
CSARDGGHWSNQPQHF TGCAGTGCTAGAGACGGGGGTCACTGGAGCAATCAGCCCCAGCATTTT 16 many TRBV20-1 - TRBJ1-5
CASTDRGPLSGANVLTF TGTGCCAGCACGGACAGGGGGCCACTCTCTGGGGCCAACGTCCTGACTTTC 17 few TRBV28 TRBD1 TRBJ2-6
CASSQGGTDSTEAFF TGCGCCAGCAGCCAAGGCGGGACGGACTCCACCGAAGCTTTCTTT 15 many TRBV4-3 - TRBJ1-1
CASNQEAGGPDTQYF TGTGCCAGCAACCAAGAAGCGGGGGGGCCAGATACGCAGTATTTT 15 many TRBV4-2 TRBD2 TRBJ2-3
CSARVRQPLDYEQYF TGCAGTGCCCGAGTACGACAGCCCCTGGACTACGAGCAGTACTTC 15 many TRBV20-1 - TRBJ2-7
CASSSRQMDTQYF TGTGCCAGCAGCTCCCGTCAGATGGATACGCAGTATTTT 13 many TRBV11-2 - TRBJ2-3
CASRTVRTDTQYF TGTGCCAGCAGAACGGTACGGACAGATACGCAGTATTTT 13 - TRBV5-4 - TRBJ2-3
CASSSGRVLGAQETQYF TGTGCCAGCAGTTCCGGGCGTGTTTTAGGGGCCCAAGAGACCCAGTACTTC 17 many TRBV27 - TRBJ2-5
CASSVGVTVNTEAFF TGTGCCAGCAGCGTAGGCGTGACGGTAAACACTGAAGCTTTCTTT 15 - TRBV9 - TRBJ1-1
CASSRQTTRNTEAFF TGTGCCAGCAGCCGTCAGACTACGAGGAACACTGAAGCTTTCTTT 15 few TRBV7-3 - TRBJ1-1
CASSQDGRLDTQYF TGCGCCAGCAGCCAAGATGGTCGACTAGATACGCAGTATTTT 14 many TRBV4-3 - TRBJ2-3
CASSGTGLGGELFF TGTGCCAGCAGTGGCACAGGGTTGGGCGGGGAGCTGTTTTTT 14 - TRBV27 - TRBJ2-2
CASSLTTDYEQYF TGTGCCAGCAGCTTGACTACCGACTACGAGCAGTACTTC 13 few TRBV7-9 - TRBJ2-7
CAWSGGSRTYNEQFF TGTGCCTGGAGTGGTGGGTCACGTACCTACAATGAGCAGTTCTTC 15 many TRBV30 - TRBJ2-1
CSASAAYNEQFF TGCAGTGCTAGTGCCGCTTACAATGAGCAGTTCTTC 12 many TRBV20-1 - TRBJ2-1
CASSPGAGTETQYF TGTGCCAGCAGCCCAGGTGCAGGGACAGAGACCCAGTACTTC 14 many TRBV11-3 - TRBJ2-5
CASSPRGGLIGGQFF TGTGCCAGCAGCCCGCGGGGGGGCCTCATCGGTGGGCAGTTCTTC 15 - TRBV7-3 TRBD2 TRBJ2-1
CASSQDVVAVPKNIQYF TGTGCCAGCAGCCAAGATGTTGTCGCGGTCCCTAAAAACATTCAGTACTTC 17 many TRBV3-1 - TRBJ2-4
CASSLKGEAFF TGTGCCAGCAGCCTCAAGGGTGAAGCTTTCTTT 11 many TRBV3-1 - TRBJ1-1